This T cell receptor beta chain derives from a study of blood T cell repertoires in COVID-19. Study overall: Sources were T cells, B-cell-depleted T cells, or PBMCs; the material itself was cDNA or gDNA.

Some clones are missing from TCRdb's copy, which holds only in-frame ones; the method was immunoSEQ multiplex PCR. The sample yields about 100,000 clones, over 70% seen once. The receptor was derived from a man aged 55 to 70 with acute or convalescent COVID-19. What was sequenced was peripheral blood.

The CDR3 region is CASSFSTSGNTIYF. DNA for the CDR3: TGTGCCAGCAGCTTTTCTACGTCTGGAAACACCATATATTTT. The chain combines TRBV7-8 with TRBJ1-3; D is uncertain. This CDR3 is 14 amino acids long. V lost 3 bases and J lost 1, with 7 bases in between. Germline CDR1 is SGHVS and CDR2 is FQNEAQ.